These T cell receptor beta chains were read from a single sample in a study of CD8+ T cells in alopecia areata. Generated by immunoSEQ multiplex PCR, the TCRdb table keeps only in-frame clones and is missing some. The table records roughly 100,000 clones, 55% of them present only once. The sample comprised CD4+ T cells sorted from blood. Receptors were obtained from a human donor in good health. Each CDR3 is given with its conserved first and last residue. D genes are given only for firm matches. The size field is filled for only some rows; it gives once, few, many or a size class.

j_call: TRBJ2-5; v_call: TRBV7-2; clone_size: -; d_call: -; cdr3_aa: CASSPRTKETQYF; cdr3_nt: TGTGCCAGCAGCCCCAGGACTAAAGAGACCCAGTACTTC
j_call: TRBJ2-3; v_call: TRBV15; clone_size: few; d_call: -; cdr3_aa: CATSTQGSVTDTQYF; cdr3_nt: TGTGCCACCAGCACCCAAGGCAGTGTCACAGATACGCAGTATTTT
j_call: TRBJ2-1; v_call: TRBV29-1; clone_size: -; d_call: -; cdr3_aa: CSAAREASGNEQFF; cdr3_nt: TGCAGCGCCGCCCGCGAGGCGAGCGGCAATGAGCAGTTCTTC
j_call: TRBJ2-7; v_call: TRBV29-1; clone_size: few; d_call: -; cdr3_aa: CSVEDPGTRGYEQYF; cdr3_nt: TGCAGCGTTGAAGATCCAGGGACACGGGGCTACGAGCAGTACTTC
j_call: TRBJ1-5; v_call: TRBV2; clone_size: -; d_call: -; cdr3_aa: CASQLQALRTQHF; cdr3_nt: TGTGCCAGCCAACTACAGGCCCTGAGAACCCAGCATTTT
j_call: TRBJ1-1; v_call: TRBV27; clone_size: -; d_call: -; cdr3_aa: CASSLGRNTEAFF; cdr3_nt: TGTGCCAGCAGTTTGGGGAGGAACACTGAAGCTTTCTTT
j_call: TRBJ1-6; v_call: TRBV7-2; clone_size: -; d_call: -; cdr3_aa: CASSSTTRTRNSPLHF; cdr3_nt: TGTGCCAGCAGCTCTACCACCAGGACGAGGAATTCACCCCTCCACTTT
j_call: TRBJ2-1; v_call: TRBV27; clone_size: -; d_call: -; cdr3_aa: CASSLWPPKEQFF; cdr3_nt: TGTGCCAGCAGTTTGTGGCCCCCCAAGGAGCAGTTCTTC
j_call: TRBJ2-5; v_call: TRBV18; clone_size: -; d_call: -; cdr3_aa: CASRPGQSFETQYF; cdr3_nt: TGTGCCAGCCGGCCGGGGCAGAGTTTCGAGACCCAGTACTTC
j_call: TRBJ1-2; v_call: TRBV7-9; clone_size: -; d_call: -; cdr3_aa: CASSTAASNYGYTF; cdr3_nt: TGTGCCAGCAGCACTGCAGCGTCTAACTATGGCTACACCTTC
j_call: TRBJ2-1; v_call: TRBV7-2; clone_size: once; d_call: -; cdr3_aa: CASSFDPGYNEQFF; cdr3_nt: TGTGCCAGCAGCTTCGACCCAGGGTACAATGAGCAGTTCTTC
j_call: TRBJ2-3; v_call: TRBV23-1; clone_size: few; d_call: -; cdr3_aa: CASSGGLNTDTQYF; cdr3_nt: TGCGCCAGCAGTGGAGGACTCAACACAGATACGCAGTATTTT
j_call: TRBJ2-1; v_call: TRBV25-1; clone_size: -; d_call: TRBD2; cdr3_aa: CASTIRLAGGNEQFF; cdr3_nt: TGTGCCAGCACCATTCGTCTAGCGGGGGGCAATGAGCAGTTCTTC
j_call: TRBJ1-6; v_call: TRBV30; clone_size: once; d_call: TRBD1; cdr3_aa: CAWSAPGQGWNSPLHF; cdr3_nt: TGTGCCTGGAGTGCCCCGGGACAGGGTTGGAATTCACCCCTCCACTTT
j_call: TRBJ2-3; v_call: TRBV29-1; clone_size: few; d_call: -; cdr3_aa: CSVKGRSTDTQYF; cdr3_nt: TGCAGCGTTAAGGGAAGAAGCACAGATACGCAGTATTTT
j_call: TRBJ2-3; v_call: TRBV29-1; clone_size: -; d_call: -; cdr3_aa: CSVVGPEGTDTQYF; cdr3_nt: TGCAGCGTTGTCGGCCCCGAGGGCACAGATACGCAGTATTTT
j_call: TRBJ2-7; v_call: TRBV7-3; clone_size: -; d_call: -; cdr3_aa: CASSFSGAGYEQYF; cdr3_nt: TGTGCCAGCAGCTTTTCAGGGGCAGGGTACGAGCAGTACTTC
j_call: TRBJ2-1; v_call: TRBV5-1; clone_size: -; d_call: -; cdr3_aa: CASSLNDEQFF; cdr3_nt: TGCGCCAGCAGCCTAAACGATGAGCAGTTCTTC
j_call: TRBJ1-5; v_call: TRBV30; clone_size: -; d_call: -; cdr3_aa: CAWSPTGYQPQHF; cdr3_nt: TGTGCCTGGAGTCCTACAGGTTATCAGCCCCAGCATTTT
j_call: TRBJ2-3; v_call: TRBV28; clone_size: -; d_call: -; cdr3_aa: CASSSPGSTDTQYF; cdr3_nt: TGTGCCAGCAGTTCCCCAGGATCCACAGATACGCAGTATTTT
j_call: TRBJ2-5; v_call: TRBV7-7; clone_size: -; d_call: TRBD1; cdr3_aa: CASSPDRAETQYF; cdr3_nt: TGTGCTAGCAGTCCGGACAGGGCAGAGACCCAGTACTTC
j_call: TRBJ2-5; v_call: TRBV19; clone_size: -; d_call: -; cdr3_aa: CASSMGAETQYF; cdr3_nt: TGTGCCAGTAGTATGGGGGCTGAGACCCAGTACTTC
j_call: TRBJ1-4; v_call: TRBV5-1; clone_size: -; d_call: TRBD1; cdr3_aa: CASSLGTGDIRNEKLFF; cdr3_nt: TGCGCCAGCAGCTTGGGGACAGGGGACATACGAAATGAAAAACTGTTTTTT
j_call: TRBJ2-5; v_call: TRBV29-1; clone_size: -; d_call: -; cdr3_aa: CSVGGDQETQYF; cdr3_nt: TGCAGCGTTGGGGGGGACCAAGAGACCCAGTACTTC
j_call: TRBJ2-3; v_call: TRBV7-2; clone_size: -; d_call: TRBD1; cdr3_aa: CASSLTGGTDTQYF; cdr3_nt: TGTGCCAGCAGCTTAACAGGGGGCACAGATACGCAGTATTTT
j_call: TRBJ2-3; v_call: TRBV7-2; clone_size: few; d_call: -; cdr3_aa: CASSLGFKDTQYF; cdr3_nt: TGTGCCAGCAGCTTAGGCTTCAAAGATACGCAGTATTTT
j_call: TRBJ1-2; v_call: TRBV16; clone_size: few; d_call: -; cdr3_aa: CASSQSGYGYTF; cdr3_nt: TGTGCCAGCAGCCAATCCGGCTATGGCTACACCTTC
j_call: TRBJ2-7; v_call: TRBV5-1; clone_size: -; d_call: -; cdr3_aa: CASSGGTPSYEQYF; cdr3_nt: TGCGCCAGCAGCGGCGGGACACCTTCCTACGAGCAGTACTTC
j_call: TRBJ2-7; v_call: TRBV4-1; clone_size: few; d_call: TRBD1; cdr3_aa: CASRPTGDTYEQYF; cdr3_nt: TGCGCCAGCAGGCCGACAGGGGACACCTACGAGCAGTACTTC
j_call: TRBJ1-1; v_call: TRBV20-1; clone_size: -; d_call: -; cdr3_aa: CSAMNTEAFF; cdr3_nt: TGCAGTGCTATGAACACTGAAGCTTTCTTT
j_call: TRBJ2-5; v_call: TRBV7-2; clone_size: -; d_call: -; cdr3_aa: CASSRLYQETQYF; cdr3_nt: TGTGCCAGCAGCCGACTCTACCAAGAGACCCAGTACTTC
j_call: TRBJ2-3; v_call: TRBV4-1; clone_size: -; d_call: TRBD2; cdr3_aa: CASSQQRGSTDTQYF; cdr3_nt: TGCGCCAGCAGCCAGCAGCGGGGGAGCACAGATACGCAGTATTTT
j_call: TRBJ1-1; v_call: TRBV5-1; clone_size: -; d_call: -; cdr3_aa: CASSAGTETTEAFF; cdr3_nt: TGCGCCAGCAGCGCGGGGACCGAGACCACTGAAGCTTTCTTT
j_call: TRBJ2-7; v_call: TRBV10-3; clone_size: -; d_call: TRBD1; cdr3_aa: CASARDSLYEQYF; cdr3_nt: TGTGCCAGCGCTCGGGACAGCCTCTACGAGCAGTACTTC
j_call: TRBJ1-5; v_call: TRBV30; clone_size: -; d_call: -; cdr3_aa: CAWSVGRSNQPQHF; cdr3_nt: TGTGCCTGGAGTGTCGGCAGGAGCAATCAGCCCCAGCATTTT
j_call: TRBJ1-2; v_call: TRBV4-1; clone_size: -; d_call: -; cdr3_aa: CASSQPPGPRTSGYTF; cdr3_nt: TGCGCCAGCAGCCAGCCCCCGGGACCCCGGACGTCTGGCTACACCTTC
j_call: TRBJ2-7; v_call: TRBV29-1; clone_size: -; d_call: -; cdr3_aa: CSVVGPANPPYEQYF; cdr3_nt: TGCAGCGTTGTAGGGCCAGCCAACCCTCCCTACGAGCAGTACTTC
j_call: TRBJ2-7; v_call: TRBV7-2; clone_size: -; d_call: -; cdr3_aa: CASSLSRDIYEQYF; cdr3_nt: TGTGCCAGCAGCTTAAGCCGGGACATCTACGAGCAGTACTTC
j_call: TRBJ2-5; v_call: TRBV4-2; clone_size: -; d_call: TRBD2; cdr3_aa: CASSQDLLAGASQETQYF; cdr3_nt: TGTGCCAGCAGCCAAGATCTACTAGCGGGGGCCTCCCAAGAGACCCAGTACTTC
j_call: TRBJ2-7; v_call: TRBV7-2; clone_size: few; d_call: TRBD1; cdr3_aa: CASTKTGARYEQYF; cdr3_nt: TGTGCCAGCACCAAGACAGGGGCCAGGTACGAGCAGTACTTC
j_call: TRBJ2-2; v_call: TRBV15; clone_size: -; d_call: -; cdr3_aa: CATSKKGTTGELFF; cdr3_nt: TGTGCCACCAGCAAGAAGGGTACCACGGGGGAGCTGTTTTTT
j_call: TRBJ2-5; v_call: TRBV29-1; clone_size: -; d_call: -; cdr3_aa: CSVEEWTQYQETQYF; cdr3_nt: TGCAGCGTTGAAGAATGGACCCAGTACCAAGAGACCCAGTACTTC
j_call: TRBJ1-5; v_call: TRBV7-9; clone_size: -; d_call: TRBD1; cdr3_aa: CASSPGRGQANQPQHF; cdr3_nt: TGTGCCAGCAGCCCGGGGAGGGGACAGGCGAATCAGCCCCAGCATTTT
j_call: TRBJ2-4; v_call: TRBV9; clone_size: few; d_call: TRBD1; cdr3_aa: CASSGLPGQKNIQYF; cdr3_nt: TGTGCCAGCAGCGGGTTACCGGGACAGAAAAACATTCAGTACTTC
j_call: TRBJ1-2; v_call: TRBV30; clone_size: once; d_call: TRBD1; cdr3_aa: CAWNLDRNYGYTF; cdr3_nt: TGTGCCTGGAACTTGGACAGGAACTATGGCTACACCTTC
j_call: TRBJ2-5; v_call: TRBV6-5; clone_size: -; d_call: -; cdr3_aa: CASTSSRLFRETQYF; cdr3_nt: TGTGCCAGCACCTCCTCAAGGCTCTTTCGAGAGACCCAGTACTTC
j_call: TRBJ1-2; v_call: TRBV29-1; clone_size: few; d_call: TRBD1; cdr3_aa: CSANSGTGDYGYTF; cdr3_nt: TGCAGCGCCAATTCCGGGACAGGGGACTATGGCTACACCTTC
j_call: TRBJ2-2; v_call: TRBV2; clone_size: few; d_call: -; cdr3_aa: CASSEAYANTGELFF; cdr3_nt: TGTGCCAGCAGTGAGGCGTATGCGAACACCGGGGAGCTGTTTTTT
j_call: TRBJ1-6; v_call: TRBV29-1; clone_size: -; d_call: -; cdr3_aa: CSVRPEVDSPLHF; cdr3_nt: TGCAGCGTTCGACCGGAGGTGGATTCACCCCTCCACTTT
j_call: TRBJ2-2; v_call: TRBV29-1; clone_size: few; d_call: -; cdr3_aa: CSVARAVGELFF; cdr3_nt: TGCAGCGTTGCCAGGGCGGTCGGGGAGCTGTTTTTT
j_call: TRBJ2-5; v_call: TRBV5-4; clone_size: -; d_call: TRBD1; cdr3_aa: CASSLESRDRETQYF; cdr3_nt: TGTGCCAGCAGCTTGGAGTCCAGGGACAGAGAGACCCAGTACTTC
j_call: TRBJ1-2; v_call: TRBV6-4; clone_size: -; d_call: TRBD1; cdr3_aa: CASSDQTGGAYGYTF; cdr3_nt: TGTGCCAGCAGTGACCAGACAGGGGGAGCCTATGGCTACACCTTC
j_call: TRBJ2-3; v_call: TRBV6-1; clone_size: -; d_call: TRBD1; cdr3_aa: CASAGQGDTDTQYF; cdr3_nt: TGTGCCAGTGCGGGACAGGGAGACACAGATACGCAGTATTTT
j_call: TRBJ1-6; v_call: TRBV30; clone_size: -; d_call: TRBD1; cdr3_aa: CASTRQGAAISPLHF; cdr3_nt: TGTGCCTCAACGAGACAGGGGGCAGCAATTTCACCCCTCCACTTT
j_call: TRBJ2-3; v_call: TRBV18; clone_size: many; d_call: TRBD2; cdr3_aa: CASSPRLAGTDTQYF; cdr3_nt: TGTGCCAGCTCACCCCGACTAGCGGGCACAGATACGCAGTATTTT
j_call: TRBJ1-6; v_call: TRBV30; clone_size: -; d_call: -; cdr3_aa: CAWRRGSYNSPLHF; cdr3_nt: TGTGCCTGGAGGCGGGGTTCCTATAATTCACCCCTCCACTTT
j_call: TRBJ2-3; v_call: TRBV7-9; clone_size: -; d_call: -; cdr3_aa: CASSSTDTQYF; cdr3_nt: TGTGCCAGCAGCTCCACAGATACGCAGTATTTT